This note documents a single T cell receptor (beta chain) sequence. Its antigen is unidentified. V gave up 6 bases and J gave up 2 bases; unmatched junction bases: 7. Germline V CDR1 and CDR2: MNHEY, SVGAGI. This CDR3 region has 15 residues. Regarding treatment: oral pan-JAK inhibitor, 5-10 mg twice daily. Samples from alopecia areata patients were lesional scalp punch biopsies and peripheral blood. The data stem from a study of CD8+ T cells in alopecia areata. Broader study findings: Scalp clonality and expanded CD8+ clones among the top 100 showed significant decreases with tofacitinib. Sequenced scalp T cells also include alphabeta T cells resident in normal skin. Lesional scalp exceeded normal scalp in clonality, especially in alopecia totalis/universalis.

RNA extraction and reverse transcription yielded cDNA as sequencing template. The repertoire was sequenced with immunoSEQ multiplex PCR; TCRdb's copy has only in-frame clones and lacks some. The table records 170,000 or so clones, around 50% of them present only once. The gene calls are TRBV6-5 and TRBJ1-2; 9 bases are shared with TRBD1. The TCR comes from a human donor with alopecia areata. Specimen: CD8+ T cells sorted from blood, collected at week 24, from a patient treated with tofacitinib. CDR3 loop: CASSWTGTGNYGYTF. The DNA for the CDR3 is TGTGCCAGCAGCTGGACCGGGACAGGGAACTATGGCTACACCTTC.